This passage covers 27 T cell receptor beta chains from one sample sequenced in a study of blood T cell repertoires in COVID-19. Repertoires were generated with immunoSEQ multiplex PCR, while TCRdb's copy carries only in-frame clones and drops some. The sample consists of under 95,000 clones, roughly 80% of them appearing once. Sequencing was done on a sample of peripheral blood. All receptors derive from a man between 65 and 79 years old with acute or convalescent COVID-19.

The rearrangement joins TRBV28 to TRBJ1-1; D might be TRBD1 (6 bases). CDR1 MDHEN and CDR2 SYDVKM come from the germline V gene. V was shortened by 7 bases and J by 4 bases, with 16 bases between the two germline ends. The CDR3 extends over 14 amino acids. The CDR3 DNA follows: TGTGCCAGCAAAGGGGGAGGGCTAGTCACTGAAGCTTTCTTT. Its protein product is CASKGGGLVTEAFF.

The chain joins TRBV28 to TRBJ2-4, with 7 positions matching TRBD2. This CDR3 region has 15 residues. Germline values: CDR1 MDHEN, CDR2 SYDVKM. The junction had 9 bases not matched to a gene; V was cut back by 5 bases and J by 5 bases. The chain's CDR3 is CASSPLPGRENIQYF. The CDR3 DNA is TGTGCCAGCAGTCCCCTCCCAGGGAGGGAAAACATTCAGTACTTC. Drawing the rest from reference TRBV28 and TRBJ2-4, the complete variable domain is DVKVTQSSRYLVKRTGEKVFLECVQDMDHENMFWYRQDPGLGLRLIYFSYDVKMKEKGDIPEGYSVSREKKERFSLILESASTNQTSMYLCASSPLPGRENIQYFGAGTRLSVL.

The chain recombines TRBV19 with TRBJ1-5, with TRBD1 as a possible D gene (5 bases). CDR1 LNHDA and CDR2 SQIVND come from the germline V gene (reference sequence). The V end lost 8 bases, the J end lost 0 bases, and 17 bases lay between the germline ends. The CDR3 spans 16 residues. CDR3 DNA: TGTGCCAGTCAACCGTTGGGGGGGATTAGCAATCAGCCCCAGCATTTT. Protein product: CASQPLGGISNQPQHF.

The chain is built from TRBV3-1 (or the pseudogene TRBV3-2) and TRBJ1-2, with TRBD1 as a possible D gene (5 bases). V was cut by 5 bases and J by 1 base, with 14 bases left in between. This CDR3 is 15 amino acids long. Germline V gives CDR1 LGHDT, CDR2 YNNKEL (reference sequence). CDR3 amino acids: CASSTQTAFNYGYTF. CDR3 sequence (DNA): TGTGCCAGCAGCACTCAGACAGCCTTTAACTATGGCTACACCTTC.

V usage is TRBV2 and J usage is TRBJ2-5, with TRBD1 matching 7 bases. CDR1 SNHLY and CDR2 FYNNEI come from the germline V gene. The CDR3 covers 13 residues. The V gene end was trimmed by 5 bases and the J gene end by 6 bases; junction bases not matched to a gene: 6. CDR3 in amino acids: CASSYRGLKTQYF. DNA of the CDR3: TGTGCCAGCAGTTACAGGGGTTTAAAGACCCAGTACTTC. Combining the CDR3 with reference TRBV2 and TRBJ2-5 gives the whole variable domain EPEVTQTPSHQVTQMGQEVILRCVPISNHLYFYWYRQILGQKVEFLVSFYNNEISEKSEIFDDQFSVERPDGSNFTLKIRSTKLEDSAMYFCASSYRGLKTQYFGPGTRLLVL.

V and J are TRBV7-6 and TRBJ2-3; D possibly corresponds to TRBD1 (5 bases). Per germline, CDR1 SGHVS and CDR2 FNYEAQ. V lost 5 bases and J lost 0, with 12 bases in between. There are 15 residues in the CDR3. CDR3 residues: CASSETVFSTDTQYF. The CDR3 coding sequence is TGTGCCAGCAGCGAGACAGTTTTTAGCACAGATACGCAGTATTTT.

The count of this clone is one. V is TRBV10-2 and J is TRBJ1-1; D not certain. V was shortened by 8 bases and J by 0 bases, with 10 bases between the two germline ends. Germline assignment: CDR1 WSHSY and CDR2 SAAADI. There are 13 residues in the CDR3. The CDR3, as DNA: TGCGCCAGCGGAGGGAACCTGAACACTGAAGCTTTCTTT. This codes for CASGGNLNTEAFF.

V is TRBV10-1 and J is TRBJ1-2; 10 nucleotides align to TRBD1. The CDR3 totals 17 residues. The ends lost 6 bases at V and 2 bases at J; junction bases unmatched: 12. Germline CDR1 and CDR2: WNHNN and SYGVQD (reference sequence). CDR3 coding DNA: TGCGCCAGCAGAAACGAATTCCCGGGACAGGGGAACTATGGCTACACCTTC. Protein sequence: CASRNEFPGQGNYGYTF.

Many counts were recorded for this clone. The chain has TRBV4-1 and TRBJ1-3; 9 positions match TRBD1. V gave up 2 bases and J gave up 4 bases; unmatched junction bases: 3. Germline V gene lookup returns CDR1 MGHRA and CDR2 YSYEKL. This CDR3 has 15 residues. CDR3 nucleotide sequence: TGCGCCAGCAGCCAACCAACAGGGGGCGGAAACACCATATATTTT. It translates to CASSQPTGGGNTIYF.

In its sample, this clone was seen once. The chain has TRBV3-1 (or the pseudogene TRBV3-2) and TRBJ1-6, with D hard to call. Germline-derived CDR1 and CDR2 are LGHDT and YNNKEL (reference sequence). This CDR3 contains 13 residues. The V end lost 1 base, the J end lost 7 bases, and 5 bases lay between the germline ends. The CDR3 region has the DNA TGTGCCAGCAGCCAAGCACAGAATTCACCCCTCCACTTT. It encodes CASSQAQNSPLHF.

This clone was observed a single time. The V call is TRBV2, the J call TRBJ1-2; 7 bases are shared with TRBD1. The CDR3 consists of 15 residues. CDR1 and CDR2 (germline): SNHLY, FYNNEI. The J segment lost 5 bases and the V segment lost 5 bases, leaving 11 bases of the junction unmatched. The CDR3 reads CASSRGQNRIYGYTF. Written as DNA, the CDR3 is TGTGCCAGCAGTAGGGGACAGAATAGGATATATGGCTACACCTTC.

Only one count was recorded for this clone. The rearrangement links TRBV20-1 to TRBJ2-2, with D possibly matching TRBD1 (6 bases). V was cut by 7 bases and J by 5 bases, with 8 bases left in between. This CDR3 is 11 amino acids long. Germline V gives CDR1 DFQATT, CDR2 SNEGSKA (reference sequence). CDR3 sequence: CSGRGTGELFF. The CDR3 nucleotides read TGCAGTGGCAGGGGAACCGGGGAGCTGTTTTTT.

CDR3 nucleotides: TGTGCCAGCAGCCGAGGCGATTCCCAGCCCCAGCATTTT. This gives the protein CASSRGDSQPQHF. The J gene is TRBJ1-5, the V gene TRBV7-8; D is uncertain. The V end lost 5 bases, the J end lost 7 bases, and 12 bases lay between the germline ends. The CDR3 totals 13 residues. In germline, CDR1 is SGHVS, CDR2 FQNEAQ.

V usage is TRBV11-2 and J usage is TRBJ2-3; D not certain. CDR1 SGHAT and CDR2 FQNNGV come from the germline V gene. The V end lost 8 bases, the J end lost 4 bases, and 10 bases lay between the germline ends. This CDR3 contains 12 residues. For the CDR3, the DNA is TGTGCCAGCGGAACGGGTCCAGATACGCAGTATTTT. It codes for CASGTGPDTQYF.

The genes are TRBV5-1 and TRBJ2-2; tentatively, D is TRBD1 (6 bases). The germline CDR1 and CDR2 sequences are SGHRS and YFSETQ. The CDR3 is 14 amino acids. Trimming left V 0 bases short and J 7 bases short, with 10 bases between. The CDR3 DNA is TGCGCCAGCAGCTTGGACAGGGTCATCGGGGAGCTGTTTTTT. Protein product: CASSLDRVIGELFF.

This clone has only one observation. The chain employs TRBV6-6 and TRBJ2-3; 9 bases are a match to TRBD2. The germline gives CDR1 MNHNY, CDR2 SVGAGI (reference sequence). V gave up 1 base and J gave up 6 bases; unmatched junction bases: 8. The CDR3 spans 16 residues. This CDR3 is CASSYWSGGPQDTQYF. The CDR3 DNA follows: TGTGCCAGCAGTTACTGGAGCGGGGGGCCCCAGGATACGCAGTATTTT.

CDR3 sequence: CSVGDQETQYF. The CDR3 DNA is TGCAGCGTTGGCGACCAAGAGACCCAGTACTTC. V is TRBV29-1 and J is TRBJ2-5; no reliable D call. The CDR3 is made up of 11 amino acids. V was trimmed by 4 bases and J by 0 bases, leaving 3 bases between them. CDR1 and CDR2 from the germline V gene are SQVTM and ANQGSEA.

The gene calls are TRBV19 and TRBJ1-1, with TRBD1 matching over 7 bases. Germline CDR1 is LNHDA and CDR2 is SQIVND (reference sequence). The V and J ends lost 1 base and 7 bases, in that order; junction bases with no gene match: 6. This CDR3 has 14 amino acids. The CDR3: CASSIGTGESEAFF. CDR3 DNA: TGTGCCAGTAGTATAGGAACAGGGGAAAGTGAAGCTTTCTTT.

V is TRBV2 and J is TRBJ1-5; TRBD1 agrees at 7 bases. The germline gives CDR1 SNHLY, CDR2 FYNNEI. This CDR3 has 12 amino acids. V gave up 5 bases and J gave up 7 bases; unmatched junction bases: 2. CDR3 sequence reads: CASSTGAQPQHF. The DNA for the CDR3 is TGTGCCAGCAGTACAGGGGCGCAGCCCCAGCATTTT.

The rearrangement uses TRBV7-3 and TRBJ2-1; TRBD1 might be the D (7 bases). This CDR3 contains 16 residues. Deletions cut 1 base from V and 2 bases from J, with 12 bases between. Germline loops: CDR1 SGHTA, CDR2 FQGTGA. As DNA, the CDR3 is TGTGCCAGCAGCTTAATTCCAGGGGGGACCTACAATGAGCAGTTCTTC. This codes for CASSLIPGGTYNEQFF.

This chain connects TRBV6-1 to TRBJ2-3; the match to TRBD1 covers 7 bases. Germline loops: CDR1 MNHNS, CDR2 SASEGT. V shed 1 base and J 4 bases; nucleotides not matched to a gene: 2. This CDR3 is 14 amino acids long. CDR3 loop: CASSEGGGADTQYF. The CDR3 coding sequence is TGTGCCAGCAGTGAAGGAGGGGGCGCAGATACGCAGTATTTT.

The chain links TRBV29-1 to TRBJ2-1; possibly TRBD2 for D (5 bases). This CDR3 contains 13 residues. Germline V gene lookup returns CDR1 SQVTM and CDR2 ANQGSEA. V lost 4 bases, J lost 8 bases, and 15 bases lay in between. DNA for the CDR3: TGCAGCGTTGGAGGACTCCCAAGAGATGAGCAGTTCTTC. Amino acids: CSVGGLPRDEQFF.

The V gene is TRBV5-1, the J gene TRBJ2-1; 12 bases are shared with TRBD2. V was pared by 4 bases and J by 7 bases, with 15 bases of the junction left unmatched. Germline assignment: CDR1 SGHRS and CDR2 YFSETQ. The CDR3 covers 18 residues. The CDR3 DNA reads as TGCGCCAGCAGCCCCACTAGCGGGGGGCCGCTAAGGAAGAATGAGCAGTTCTTC. It specifies CASSPTSGGPLRKNEQFF.

The genes are TRBV5-1 and TRBJ2-1; unclear D gene. The V end lost 0 bases, the J end lost 6 bases, and 13 bases lay between the germline ends. The CDR3 covers 15 residues. Germline assignment: CDR1 SGHRS and CDR2 YFSETQ. DNA for the CDR3: TGCGCCAGCAGCTTGGTTGGCGCAGGTTTCAATGAGCAGTTCTTC. It yields the protein CASSLVGAGFNEQFF.

The chain carries TRBV18 and TRBJ2-7; tentative D call: TRBD1 (6 bases). Trimming pared 6 bases from V and 0 bases from J, leaving 12 bases between. The CDR3 extends over 14 amino acids. CDR1 is KGHSH and CDR2 is LQKENI in the germline V gene. CDR3 protein: CASSPRQDSYEQYF. CDR3 DNA: TGTGCCAGCTCGCCAAGACAGGACTCCTACGAGCAGTACTTC.

This rearrangement joins TRBV4-1 to TRBJ2-5, with 10 bases that match TRBD1. The V gene end was trimmed by 3 bases and the J gene end by 4 bases; junction bases not matched to a gene: 8. There are 16 residues in the CDR3. The germline V gene has CDR1 MGHRA and CDR2 YSYEKL. The chain's CDR3 is CASSQRGTGVGETQYF. CDR3 in DNA: TGCGCCAGCAGCCAGCGGGGGACAGGGGTGGGAGAGACCCAGTACTTC.

The chain couples TRBV9 to TRBJ2-2, with D possibly being TRBD2 (7 bases). V lost 4 bases and J lost 0, with 13 bases in between. The germline V gene has CDR1 SGDLS and CDR2 YYNGEE. The CDR3 consists of 16 residues. DNA for the CDR3: TGTGCCAGCAGCCCCCGAGGGGGGGCGAACACCGGGGAGCTGTTTTTT. This encodes CASSPRGGANTGELFF.